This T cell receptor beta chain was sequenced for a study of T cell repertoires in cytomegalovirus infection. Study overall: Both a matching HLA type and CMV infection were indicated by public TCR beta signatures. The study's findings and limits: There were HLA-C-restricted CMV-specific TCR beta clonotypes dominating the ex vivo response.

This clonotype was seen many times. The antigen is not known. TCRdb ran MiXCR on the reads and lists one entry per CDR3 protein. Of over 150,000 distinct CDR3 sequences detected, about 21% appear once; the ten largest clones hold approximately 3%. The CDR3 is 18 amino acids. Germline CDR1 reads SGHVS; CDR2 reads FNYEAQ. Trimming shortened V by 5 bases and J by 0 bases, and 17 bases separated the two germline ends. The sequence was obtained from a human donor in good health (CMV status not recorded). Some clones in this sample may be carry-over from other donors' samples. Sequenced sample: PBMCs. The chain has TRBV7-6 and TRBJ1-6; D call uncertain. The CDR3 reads CASSLSDPTSSYNSPLHF. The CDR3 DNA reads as TGTGCCAGCAGCCTCTCGGACCCGACAAGCTCCTATAATTCACCCCTCCACTTT.